One TCR beta chain is described in this entry. The repertoire was sequenced with immunoSEQ multiplex PCR; TCRdb's copy has only in-frame clones and lacks some. The sample contains approximately 110,000 clones, roughly 92% of which appear only once. This record comes from a study of OX40 agonist ivuxolimab in advanced cancers. Study at large: Mean age approximately 66 years, range 23 to 79; about 85% male.

V lost 6 bases and J lost 0, with 15 bases in between. This CDR3 contains 17 residues. CDR1 MRHNA and CDR2 SNTAGT come from the germline V gene. The V gene is TRBV6-4, the J gene TRBJ2-6; D is unclear. The specimen was CD4+ or CD8+ T cells sorted from blood, collected in a trial of the OX40 agonist ivuxolimab. This TCR was recovered from an adult with an advanced solid tumor such as melanoma, head and neck, liver or kidney cancer. DNA for the CDR3: TGTGCCAGCAGCCCCGCCTGGAGTAACTCTGGGGCCAACGTCCTGACTTTC. It encodes CASSPAWSNSGANVLTF.